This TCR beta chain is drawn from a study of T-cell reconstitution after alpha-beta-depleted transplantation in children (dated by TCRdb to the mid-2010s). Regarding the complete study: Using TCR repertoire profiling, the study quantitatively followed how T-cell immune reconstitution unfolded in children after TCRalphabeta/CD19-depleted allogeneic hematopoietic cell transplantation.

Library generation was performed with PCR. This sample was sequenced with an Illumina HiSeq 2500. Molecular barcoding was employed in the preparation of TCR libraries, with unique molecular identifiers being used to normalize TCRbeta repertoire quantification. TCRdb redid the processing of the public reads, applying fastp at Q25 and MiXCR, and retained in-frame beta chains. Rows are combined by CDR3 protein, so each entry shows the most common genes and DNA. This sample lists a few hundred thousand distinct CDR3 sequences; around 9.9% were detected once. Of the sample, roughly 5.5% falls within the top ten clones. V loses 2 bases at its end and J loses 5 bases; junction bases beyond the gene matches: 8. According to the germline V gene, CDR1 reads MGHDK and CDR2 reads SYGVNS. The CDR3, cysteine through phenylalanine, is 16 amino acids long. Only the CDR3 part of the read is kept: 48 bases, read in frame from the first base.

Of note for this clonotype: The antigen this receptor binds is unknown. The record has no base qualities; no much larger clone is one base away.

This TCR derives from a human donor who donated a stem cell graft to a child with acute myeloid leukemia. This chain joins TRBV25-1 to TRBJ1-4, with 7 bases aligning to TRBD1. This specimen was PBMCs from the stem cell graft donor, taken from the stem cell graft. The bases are TGTGCCAGCAGTGAAGACAAGGACAGGCTGAATGAAAAACTGTTTTTT. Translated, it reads CASSEDKDRLNEKLFF. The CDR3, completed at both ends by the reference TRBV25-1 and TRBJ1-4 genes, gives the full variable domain EADIYQTPRYLVIGTGKKITLECSQTMGHDKMYWYQQDPGMELHLIHYSYGVNSTEKGDLSSESTVSRIRTEHFPLTLESARPSHTSQYLCASSEDKDRLNEKLFFGSGTQLSVL.